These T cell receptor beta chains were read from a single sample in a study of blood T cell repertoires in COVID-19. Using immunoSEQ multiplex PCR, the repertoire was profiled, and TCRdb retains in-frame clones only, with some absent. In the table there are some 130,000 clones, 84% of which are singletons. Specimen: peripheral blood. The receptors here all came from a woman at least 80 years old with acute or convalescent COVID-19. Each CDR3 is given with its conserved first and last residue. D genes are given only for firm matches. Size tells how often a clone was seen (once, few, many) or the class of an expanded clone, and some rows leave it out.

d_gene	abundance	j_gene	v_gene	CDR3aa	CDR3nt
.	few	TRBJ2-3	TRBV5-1	CASSPGRDQVDTQYF	TGCGCCAGCAGCCCGGGCAGGGATCAAGTAGATACGCAGTATTTT
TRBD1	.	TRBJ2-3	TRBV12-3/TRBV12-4	CASRPQGATQYF	TGTGCCAGCAGGCCCCAGGGGGCGACGCAGTATTTT
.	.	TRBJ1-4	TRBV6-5	CASSSRGTNEKLFF	TGTGCCAGCAGTTCACGGGGAACTAATGAAAAACTGTTTTTT
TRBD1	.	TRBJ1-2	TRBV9	CASSATPTGGLGGYTF	TGTGCCAGCAGCGCAACCCCGACAGGGGGTTTGGGGGGCTACACCTTC
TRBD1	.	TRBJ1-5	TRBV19	CASSIESGQVAMGNQPQHF	TGTGCCAGTAGTATAGAGTCCGGACAGGTCGCGATGGGCAATCAGCCCCAGCATTTT
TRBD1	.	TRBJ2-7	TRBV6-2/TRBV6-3	CASSVDRGGLYEQYF	TGTGCCAGCAGCGTGGACAGGGGGGGGTTGTACGAGCAGTACTTC
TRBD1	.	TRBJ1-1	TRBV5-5	CASSPTTLGTGVTEAFF	TGTGCCAGCAGCCCGACCACACTAGGGACAGGAGTCACTGAAGCTTTCTTT
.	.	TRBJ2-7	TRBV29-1	CSVVEVSYEQYF	TGCAGCGTAGTCGAGGTTTCCTACGAGCAGTACTTC
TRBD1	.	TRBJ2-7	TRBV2	CASMGTGRYEQYF	TGTGCCAGCATGGGGACAGGGAGATACGAGCAGTACTTC
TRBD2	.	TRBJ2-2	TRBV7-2	CASSLRTSGVGGELFF	TGTGCCAGCAGCCTGAGGACTAGCGGGGTGGGCGGGGAGCTGTTTTTT
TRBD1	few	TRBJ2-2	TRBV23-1	CASSCRSARDRPTGELFF	TGCGCCAGCAGTTGCCGCAGCGCCCGGGACAGGCCCACCGGGGAGCTGTTTTTT
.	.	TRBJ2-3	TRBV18	CASSSLPHISGASTDTQYF	TGTGCCAGCTCCTCCCTCCCCCATATCAGCGGAGCTAGCACAGATACGCAGTATTTT
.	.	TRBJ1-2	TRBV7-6	CASSPGQNYGYTF	TGTGCCAGCAGCCCCGGACAGAACTATGGCTACACCTTC
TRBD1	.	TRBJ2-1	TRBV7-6	CASSYVQGSSYNEQFF	TGTGCCAGCAGCTACGTACAGGGGAGCTCCTACAATGAGCAGTTCTTC
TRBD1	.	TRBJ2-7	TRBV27	CASSNRDSSYEQYF	TGTGCCAGCAGTAACCGGGACAGCTCCTACGAGCAGTACTTC
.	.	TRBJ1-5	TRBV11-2	CASSLGGSNNNQPQHF	TGTGCCAGCAGCTTAGGAGGGAGCAATAACAATCAGCCCCAGCATTTT